This passage covers 26 T cell receptor beta chains from one sample sequenced in a study of cytomegalovirus exposure and HLA in healthy donors (dated by TCRdb to 2016 to 2017). Library preparation was by the immunoSEQ multiplex PCR assay. The immuneACCESS repertoire file appears here via TCRdb, limited to in-frame rearrangements. These files lack a portion of the clones; in checked studies, under half of the deficit traces to unresolved V genes, and the cause of the others is not known. In all, the sample holds 250,000 to 300,000 clones, and around 86% of those were seen once. The leading ten clones occupy over 0.95% of the sample. The sample consisted of PBMCs. Source of these receptors: a woman between 18 and 29 years old in good health and CMV-seronegative.

This chain joins TRBV4-1 and TRBJ2-7; D gene unclear. Per germline, CDR1 MGHRA and CDR2 YSYEKL. The CDR3 consists of 14 residues. Trimming left V 0 bases short and J 2 bases short, with 8 bases between. The CDR3 is CASSQEMYTYEQYF. Written as DNA, the CDR3 is TGCGCCAGCAGCCAAGAAATGTACACCTACGAGCAGTACTTC.

This clone came up a few times. The chain has TRBV30 and TRBJ1-3; TRBD1 is a possible D gene (6 bases). The CDR3 sequence is 12 residues long. Germline CDR1 reads GTSNPN; CDR2 reads SVGIG (reference sequence). Trimming pared 4 bases from V and 2 bases from J, leaving 6 bases between. The DNA of the CDR3 is TGTGCCTGGACAGGGGCTGGAAACACCATATATTTT. Its translation is CAWTGAGNTIYF.

V is TRBV2 and J is TRBJ2-2; TRBD2 aligns across 9 bases. Germline CDR1 is SNHLY and CDR2 is FYNNEI. The CDR3 spans 15 residues. Trimming at V came to 6 bases and at J to 3 bases, leaving 5 bases not matched to a gene. CDR3 DNA sequence: TGTGCCAGCAGCGCGGGGGGGCCGGACACCGGGGAGCTGTTTTTT. The encoded protein is CASSAGGPDTGELFF. The full variable domain, in which reference TRBV2 and TRBJ2-2 provide the parts outside the CDR3, is EPEVTQTPSHQVTQMGQEVILRCVPISNHLYFYWYRQILGQKVEFLVSFYNNEISEKSEIFDDQFSVERPDGSNFTLKIRSTKLEDSAMYFCASSAGGPDTGELFFGEGSRLTVL.

This clone was counted once. The chain combines TRBV2 with TRBJ2-7; tentative D call: TRBD1 (6 bases). V gave up 5 bases and J gave up 2 bases, with 10 bases separating them. In germline, CDR1 is SNHLY, CDR2 FYNNEI. CDR3 size: 13 residues. The CDR3 coding sequence is TGTGCCAGCAGTATACAGGGTGCCTACGAGCAGTACTTC. It encodes CASSIQGAYEQYF. Filled out from reference TRBV2 and TRBJ2-7, the complete variable domain reads EPEVTQTPSHQVTQMGQEVILRCVPISNHLYFYWYRQILGQKVEFLVSFYNNEISEKSEIFDDQFSVERPDGSNFTLKIRSTKLEDSAMYFCASSIQGAYEQYFGPGTRLTVT.

The chain couples TRBV13 to TRBJ2-3; D ambiguous. The germline V gene encodes CDR1 PRHDT and CDR2 FYEKMQ (reference sequence). The CDR3 is 14 residues long. Trimming took 3 bases from V and 4 from J, leaving 11 bases between them. CDR3 protein: CASSFDTVPDTQYF. The CDR3 bases are TGTGCCAGCAGCTTTGACACGGTCCCAGATACGCAGTATTTT.

V gene TRBV6-5 combines with J gene TRBJ2-2; D is perhaps TRBD1 (5 bases). Germline-derived CDR1 and CDR2 are MNHEY and SVGAGI. V lost 6 bases, J lost 6 bases, and 14 bases lay in between. This CDR3 comprises 14 residues. CDR3 sequence reads: CASRLTQGSGELFF. For the CDR3, the DNA is TGTGCCAGCAGACTAACCCAGGGTTCCGGGGAGCTGTTTTTT.

This rearrangement joins TRBV13 to TRBJ2-7; D ambiguous. The V gene's germline CDR1 is PRHDT and CDR2 FYEKMQ (reference sequence). V dropped 6 bases and J dropped 0 bases, with 15 bases sitting between them. The CDR3 runs to 15 residues. CDR3 residues: CASSLHSPFSYEQYF. DNA for the CDR3: TGTGCCAGCAGTTTACACTCCCCGTTCTCCTACGAGCAGTACTTC.

The DNA of the CDR3 is TGTGCCAGCAGCGTAGGAACAGGGCCGTTGAACACTGAAGCTTTCTTT. It is translated as CASSVGTGPLNTEAFF. The chain links TRBV9 to TRBJ1-1; D might be TRBD1 (6 bases). Germline values: CDR1 SGDLS, CDR2 YYNGEE. The CDR3 spans 16 residues. V was cut by 0 bases and J by 0 bases, with 12 bases left in between. The entire variable domain, with the rest obtained from reference TRBV9 and TRBJ1-1, is as follows: DSGVTQTPKHLITATGQRVTLRCSPRSGDLSVYWYQQSLDQGLQFLIQYYNGEERAKGNILERFSAQQFPDLHSELNLSSLELGDSALYFCASSVGTGPLNTEAFFGQGTRLTVV.

This chain uses TRBV29-1 with TRBJ2-3, with TRBD2 as a possible D gene (5 bases). The CDR3 runs 16 residues. V gave up 7 bases and J gave up 2 bases, with 22 bases separating them. Per the germline V gene, CDR1 is SQVTM and CDR2 is ANQGSEA. The CDR3 loop reads CSALPLGNGDTDTQYF. Here the CDR3 DNA reads TGCAGCGCCCTACCTCTCGGGAATGGGGACACAGATACGCAGTATTTT.

This clone was counted a single time. The chain uses TRBV4-2 and TRBJ2-1; 10 bases agree with TRBD2. The trim removed 0 bases at V and 4 bases at J, leaving 9 bases unmatched. This CDR3 comprises 18 residues. Germline V gene sequence: CDR1 LGHNA, CDR2 YNFKEQ. The CDR3 bases are TGTGCCAGCAGCCAAGACGGGCTAGCGGGAGTACGATACAATGAGCAGTTCTTC. Protein product: CASSQDGLAGVRYNEQFF.

The chain has TRBV4-2 and TRBJ1-1; D unclear. CDR1 is LGHNA and CDR2 is YNFKEQ in the germline V gene. The V end lost 0 bases, the J end lost 0 bases, and 8 bases lay between the germline ends. CDR3 length: 15 residues. DNA of the CDR3: TGTGCCAGCAGCCAAGATAGCATTATGAACACTGAAGCTTTCTTT. This encodes CASSQDSIMNTEAFF.

The chain combines TRBV9 with TRBJ1-2, with 7 bases aligning to TRBD1. The germline gives CDR1 SGDLS, CDR2 YYNGEE. The CDR3 totals 14 residues. The V segment lost 0 bases and the J segment 10 bases; nucleotides outside the gene matches: 9. The CDR3, as DNA: TGTGCCAGCAGCGTAGGTGGCCCAGGGGGGCACTACACCTTC. It yields the protein CASSVGGPGGHYTF.

This chain connects TRBV7-2 to TRBJ2-7; the D gene is possibly TRBD2 (6 bases). Germline V gives CDR1 SGHTA, CDR2 FQGNSA. Trimming took 5 bases from V and 2 from J, leaving 10 bases between them. There are 13 residues in the CDR3. The chain's CDR3 is CASSRDFAYEQYF. In DNA form, the CDR3 reads TGTGCCAGCAGCCGGGACTTCGCCTACGAGCAGTACTTC.

V is TRBV27 and J is TRBJ2-5; D possibly corresponds to TRBD1 (6 bases). Germline CDR1 is MNHEY and CDR2 is SMNVEV (reference sequence). V lost 5 bases and J lost 0, with 10 bases in between. CDR3 length: 14 residues. The CDR3 reads CASSATGYQETQYF. CDR3 DNA: TGTGCCAGCAGTGCAACAGGGTACCAAGAGACCCAGTACTTC.

The CDR3 DNA is TGTGCCACCAGCAGCGACCAGGACAGGTTCGATAGCAATCAGCCCCAGCATTTT. Encoded protein: CATSSDQDRFDSNQPQHF. The chain has TRBV15 and TRBJ1-5, with TRBD1 matching 7 bases. The trim removed 3 bases at V and 0 bases at J, leaving 11 bases unmatched. Germline-derived CDR1 and CDR2 are LNHNV and YYDKDF (reference sequence). The CDR3 has 18 residues.

V gene TRBV9 combines with J gene TRBJ2-1, with D perhaps TRBD1 (5 bases). This CDR3 contains 16 residues. Trimming left V 1 base short and J 4 bases short, with 15 bases between. Germline assignment: CDR1 SGDLS and CDR2 YYNGEE. The CDR3 bases are TGTGCCAGCAGCGTAAGTGGGGCCGACCGTTACAATGAGCAGTTCTTC. It is translated as CASSVSGADRYNEQFF.

The chain employs TRBV28 and TRBJ1-2; 8 bases match TRBD1. CDR1 is MDHEN and CDR2 is SYDVKM in the germline V gene. Trimming at V came to 4 bases and at J to 6 bases, leaving 4 bases not matched to a gene. This CDR3 region has 13 residues. The CDR3 bases are TGTGCCAGCAGTTCCGGACAGGGAAATGGCTACACCTTC. Translated: CASSSGQGNGYTF.

This clone was seen just once. The chain uses TRBV13 and TRBJ2-3; weak D call: TRBD1 (5 bases). Germline-derived CDR1 and CDR2 are PRHDT and FYEKMQ (reference sequence). V was shortened by 4 bases and J by 4 bases, with 18 bases between the two germline ends. The CDR3 spans 16 residues. The CDR3 region has the DNA TGTGCCAGCAGCTCATTTAACAGGCCCTACTCAGATACGCAGTATTTT. It encodes CASSSFNRPYSDTQYF.

In nucleotides, the CDR3 is TGTGCCAGCAGCTTAATCTTCGGACTAGCGGAGTCCAGCTCCTACAATGAGCAGTTCTTC. Translation gives CASSLIFGLAESSSYNEQFF. The gene calls are TRBV11-3 and TRBJ2-1, with 10 bases identical to TRBD2. This CDR3 comprises 20 residues. V was clipped by 2 bases and J by 0 bases; unmatched bases: 13. CDR1 and CDR2 (germline): SGHNT, YENEEA.

The rearrangement links TRBV21-1 to TRBJ1-2; the D call of TRBD1 is as the table states it, not checked on the DNA. TRBV21-1 is labeled a pseudogene. The CDR3 length is 13 residues. CDR3 protein: CASSKPHHYGYTF. CDR3 DNA: TGTGCCAGCAGCAAACCACACCACTATGGCTACACCTTC.

A remark on this clone: This CDR3 is also generated by other DNA sequences in the sample. The chain uses TRBV5-4 and TRBJ2-7; 11 nucleotides align to TRBD1. The CDR3 spans 14 residues. V dropped 4 bases and J dropped 2; count of bases not matched to a gene: 2. The germline CDR1 and CDR2 sequences are SGHNT and YYREEE (reference sequence). The CDR3 nucleotides read TGTGCCAGCAGCCCGGGACAGGGGGCCTACGAGCAGTACTTC. Its protein product is CASSPGQGAYEQYF.

The chain has TRBV27 and TRBJ2-1, with D tentatively TRBD2 (6 bases). The germline gives CDR1 MNHEY, CDR2 SMNVEV (reference sequence). Trimming shortened V by 2 bases and J by 7 bases, and 18 bases separated the two germline ends. This CDR3 contains 16 residues. In nucleotides, the CDR3 is TGTGCCAGCAGTTTAGCGGGAAGCAGGGTGGGGAATGAGCAGTTCTTC. Encoded protein: CASSLAGSRVGNEQFF.

This clone occurred a few times. The chain uses TRBV29-1 and TRBJ1-1; no clear D. CDR1 and CDR2 (germline): SQVTM, ANQGSEA. CDR3 size: 10 residues. The CDR3 bases are TGCAGTTTTTGGGAGGGTGAAGCTTTCTTT. Its protein is CSFWEGEAFF.

J is TRBJ2-5 and V is TRBV25-1, with D hard to call. Trimming took 4 bases from V and 5 from J, leaving 11 bases between them. CDR3 size: 13 residues. Per the germline V gene, CDR1 is MGHDK and CDR2 is SYGVNS. The CDR3 protein is CASSVPARETQYF. The CDR3 DNA is TGTGCCAGCAGTGTACCAGCCAGGGAGACCCAGTACTTC. The full variable domain, its missing parts supplied by reference TRBV25-1 and TRBJ2-5, is EADIYQTPRYLVIGTGKKITLECSQTMGHDKMYWYQQDPGMELHLIHYSYGVNSTEKGDLSSESTVSRIRTEHFPLTLESARPSHTSQYLCASSVPARETQYFGPGTRLLVL.

The gene calls are TRBV29-1 and TRBJ2-1; 10 bases fit TRBD2. Germline V gene data show CDR1 as SQVTM and CDR2 as ANQGSEA. V lost 0 bases, J lost 12 bases, and 14 bases stayed unmatched. The length of the CDR3 is 16 residues. In nucleotides, the CDR3 is TGCAGCGTTGAAGATACCGGGACTAGCGTTTCCATCTGGCAGTTCTTC. It yields the protein CSVEDTGTSVSIWQFF.

This sequence joins TRBV29-1 and TRBJ2-1; D is ambiguous. The V gene lost 4 bases and the J gene lost 4 bases, with 17 bases spanning the gap. The germline gives CDR1 SQVTM, CDR2 ANQGSEA. The CDR3 covers 15 residues. The CDR3 loop is CSVADGQRGYNEQFF. For the CDR3, the DNA is TGCAGCGTTGCTGACGGCCAGCGCGGTTACAATGAGCAGTTCTTC.